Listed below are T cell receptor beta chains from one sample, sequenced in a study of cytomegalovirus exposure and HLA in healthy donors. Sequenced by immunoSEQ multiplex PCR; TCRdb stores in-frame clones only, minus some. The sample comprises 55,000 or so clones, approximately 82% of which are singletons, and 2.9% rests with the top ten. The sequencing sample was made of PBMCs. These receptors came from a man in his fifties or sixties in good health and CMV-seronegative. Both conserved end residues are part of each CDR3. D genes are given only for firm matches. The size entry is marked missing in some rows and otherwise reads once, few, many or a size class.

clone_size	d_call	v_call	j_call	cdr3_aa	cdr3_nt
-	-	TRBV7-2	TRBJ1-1	CASSRRRGRNTEAFF	TGTGCCAGCAGTCGGCGGCGGGGGCGGAACACTGAAGCTTTCTTT
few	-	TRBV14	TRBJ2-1	CASSQVRGTEQFF	TGTGCCAGCAGCCAAGTACGGGGTACAGAGCAGTTCTTC
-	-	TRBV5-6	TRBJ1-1	CASSLVDFEGAFF	TGTGCCAGCAGCTTGGTAGACTTCGAAGGAGCTTTCTTT
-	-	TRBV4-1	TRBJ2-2	CASSQRTAGFTGELFF	TGCGCCAGCAGCCAAAGAACGGCAGGGTTCACCGGGGAGCTGTTTTTT
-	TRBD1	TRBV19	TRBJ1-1	CASRRTGEAFF	TGTGCCAGTAGGAGGACAGGTGAAGCTTTCTTT
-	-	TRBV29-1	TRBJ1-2	CSVGSDGYTF	TGCAGCGTAGGAAGCGATGGCTACACCTTC
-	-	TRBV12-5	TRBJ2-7	CASGLGPGAYEQYF	TGTGCTAGTGGTTTGGGTCCAGGGGCGTACGAGCAGTACTTC
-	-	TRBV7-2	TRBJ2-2	CASSRQRIQGIGELFF	TGTGCCAGCAGCCGCCAGCGGATACAGGGAATCGGGGAGCTGTTTTTT
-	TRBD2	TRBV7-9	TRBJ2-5	CASSAWGGARTQETQYF	TGTGCCAGCAGCGCTTGGGGAGGGGCGCGAACACAAGAGACCCAGTACTTC
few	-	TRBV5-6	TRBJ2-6	CASSLLTPRSGANVLTF	TGTGCCAGCAGCTTGCTAACCCCACGCTCTGGGGCCAACGTCCTGACTTTC
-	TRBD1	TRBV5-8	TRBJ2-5	CASSTGQGALETQYF	TGTGCCAGCAGCACCGGACAGGGGGCCCTAGAGACCCAGTACTTC
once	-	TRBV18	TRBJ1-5	CASSPRAGRDQPQHF	TGTGCCAGCTCACCACGGGCAGGGAGGGATCAGCCCCAGCATTTT
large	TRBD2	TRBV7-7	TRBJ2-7	CASSFERGPSSYEQYF	TGTGCCAGCAGCTTTGAGCGGGGGCCCTCCTCCTACGAGCAGTACTTC
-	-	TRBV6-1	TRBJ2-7	CASSEPGHYEQYF	TGTGCCAGCAGTGAACCAGGACACTACGAGCAGTACTTC
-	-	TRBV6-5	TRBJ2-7	CASSYSTGIYEQYF	TGTGCCAGCAGTTACTCGACGGGAATCTACGAGCAGTACTTC
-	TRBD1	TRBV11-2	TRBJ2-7	CASSLEFGQGAYEQYF	TGTGCCAGCAGCTTAGAATTCGGACAGGGGGCTTACGAGCAGTACTTC
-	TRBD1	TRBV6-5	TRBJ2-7	CASSYSVTGIYEQYF	TGTGCCAGCAGTTACTCCGTGACAGGGATCTACGAGCAGTACTTC
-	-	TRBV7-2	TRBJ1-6	CASSSGRGIGSPLHF	TGTGCCAGCAGCTCCGGGCGGGGTATCGGTTCACCCCTCCACTTT
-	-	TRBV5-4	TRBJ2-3	CASSPNRRTDTQYF	TGTGCCAGCAGCCCAAACAGACGCACAGATACGCAGTATTTT
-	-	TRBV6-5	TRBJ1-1	CASRLPRGNTEAFF	TGTGCCAGCAGACTACCACGGGGGAACACTGAAGCTTTCTTT
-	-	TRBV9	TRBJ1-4	CASSVAGATNEKLFF	TGTGCCAGCAGCGTAGCGGGTGCAACTAATGAAAAACTGTTTTTT
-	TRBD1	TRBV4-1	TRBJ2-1	CASSQDSAGMWGQVNNEQFF	TGCGCCAGCAGCCAAGATTCCGCCGGAATGTGGGGACAGGTGAACAATGAGCAGTTCTTC
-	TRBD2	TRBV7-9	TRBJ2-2	CASSRLAGLAGELFF	TGTGCCAGCAGCCGACTAGCTGGGCTGGCCGGGGAGCTGTTTTTT
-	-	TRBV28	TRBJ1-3	CASSLGEGNTIYF	TGTGCCAGCAGTTTAGGAGAAGGAAACACCATATATTTT
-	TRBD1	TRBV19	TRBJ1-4	CASSRRTGATNEKLFF	TGTGCCAGTAGTAGGAGGACAGGTGCAACTAATGAAAAACTGTTTTTT
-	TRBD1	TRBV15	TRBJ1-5	CAASRDQGDEPQHF	TGTGCCGCCAGCAGAGACCAGGGGGACGAGCCCCAGCATTTT
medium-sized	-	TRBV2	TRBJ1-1	CASSVDDTEAFF	TGTGCCAGCAGTGTAGATGACACTGAAGCTTTCTTT
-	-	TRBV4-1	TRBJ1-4	CASSQPGQSGEKLFF	TGCGCCAGCAGCCAACCCGGACAGTCCGGTGAAAAACTGTTTTTT
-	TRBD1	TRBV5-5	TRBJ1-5	CASSLVQGGGQPQHF	TGTGCCAGCAGCTTGGTCCAGGGGGGCGGCCAGCCCCAGCATTTT
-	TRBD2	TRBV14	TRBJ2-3	CASSPDSAGGLDTQYF	TGTGCCAGCAGCCCGGACTCGGCGGGGGGGTTGGATACGCAGTATTTT
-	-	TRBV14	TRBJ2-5	CASSQPAGAQETQYF	TGTGCCAGCAGCCAACCGGCGGGGGCCCAAGAGACCCAGTACTTC
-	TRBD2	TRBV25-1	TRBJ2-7	CASSEYGMKRGGSEQYF	TGTGCCAGCAGTGAATATGGAATGAAGCGGGGGGGCTCCGAGCAGTACTTC
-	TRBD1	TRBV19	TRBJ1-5	CASSPAGQGPNQPQHF	TGTGCCAGTAGTCCAGCTGGACAGGGACCTAATCAGCCCCAGCATTTT
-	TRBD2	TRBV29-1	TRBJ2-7	CSVGTSGGSSYEQYF	TGCAGCGTCGGGACTAGCGGGGGGTCCTCCTACGAGCAGTACTTC
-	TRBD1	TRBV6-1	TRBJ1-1	CASSETGAVTEAFF	TGTGCCAGCAGTGAAACAGGGGCGGTCACTGAAGCTTTCTTT
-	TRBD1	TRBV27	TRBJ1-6	CASSLGSGGRSPLHF	TGTGCCAGCAGTTTAGGATCAGGGGGCAGGTCACCCCTCCACTTT
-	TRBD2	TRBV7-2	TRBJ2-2	CASSRGGGRASTGELFF	TGTGCCAGCAGCCGGGGGGGTGGCAGGGCGTCCACCGGGGAGCTGTTTTTT
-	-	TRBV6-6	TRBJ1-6	CASSLRDWSYNSPLHF	TGTGCCAGCAGCCTCCGGGACTGGAGCTATAATTCACCCCTCCACTTT
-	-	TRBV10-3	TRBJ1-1	CAISGGWNTEAFF	TGTGCCATCAGTGGAGGCTGGAACACTGAAGCTTTCTTT
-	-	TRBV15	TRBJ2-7	CATSVGGTYEQYF	TGTGCCACCAGTGTGGGAGGAACCTACGAGCAGTACTTC
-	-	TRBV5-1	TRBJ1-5	CASSLGEGGNQPQHF	TGCGCCAGCAGCTTGGGTGAGGGGGGCAATCAGCCCCAGCATTTT
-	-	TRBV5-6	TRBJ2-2	CASSLWGRSAGELFF	TGTGCCAGCAGCTTGTGGGGGCGGTCGGCCGGGGAGCTGTTTTTT
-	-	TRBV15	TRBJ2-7	CATSRDPSGNYEQYF	TGTGCCACCAGCAGAGATCCTTCAGGGAACTACGAGCAGTACTTC
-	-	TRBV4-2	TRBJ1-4	CASSQDWAGLDEKLFF	TGTGCCAGCAGCCAAGATTGGGCGGGCCTAGATGAAAAACTGTTTTTT
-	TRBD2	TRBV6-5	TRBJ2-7	CASRPLAGDTYEQYF	TGTGCCAGCAGACCACTAGCGGGGGACACCTACGAGCAGTACTTC
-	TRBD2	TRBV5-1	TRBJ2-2	CASSLVGLAGMNTGELFF	TGCGCCAGCAGCTTGGTAGGACTAGCGGGGATGAACACCGGGGAGCTGTTTTTT
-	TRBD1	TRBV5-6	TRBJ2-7	CASSTADREIGQYF	TGTGCCAGCAGCACGGCTGACAGGGAGATTGGGCAGTACTTC
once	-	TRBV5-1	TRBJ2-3	CASSLAPSGTDTQYF	TGCGCCAGCAGCTTGGCGCCTAGCGGCACAGATACGCAGTATTTT
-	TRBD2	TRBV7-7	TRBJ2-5	CASSSRLAGAQETQYF	TGTGCCAGCAGCTCCAGACTAGCGGGGGCCCAAGAGACCCAGTACTTC
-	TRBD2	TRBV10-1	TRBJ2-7	CASSYQAGAYEQYF	TGCGCCAGCAGTTACCAAGCGGGGGCCTACGAGCAGTACTTC
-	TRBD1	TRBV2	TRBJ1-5	CASKQGAVNQPQHF	TGTGCCAGCAAACAGGGGGCTGTCAATCAGCCCCAGCATTTT
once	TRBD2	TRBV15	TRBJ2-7	CATSRGGGSGSYEQYF	TGTGCCACCAGCAGAGGCGGGGGGAGCGGATCCTACGAGCAGTACTTC
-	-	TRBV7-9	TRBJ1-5	CASSRGGSQGQPQHF	TGTGCCAGCAGTCGGGGGGGGTCCCAAGGTCAGCCCCAGCATTTT
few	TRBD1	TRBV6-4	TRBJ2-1	CASSKTGGSINEQFF	TGTGCCAGCAGTAAGACAGGGGGCTCCATCAATGAGCAGTTCTTC
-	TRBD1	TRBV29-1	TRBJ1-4	CSVRQGADEKLFF	TGCAGCGTTCGACAGGGGGCGGACGAAAAACTGTTTTTT